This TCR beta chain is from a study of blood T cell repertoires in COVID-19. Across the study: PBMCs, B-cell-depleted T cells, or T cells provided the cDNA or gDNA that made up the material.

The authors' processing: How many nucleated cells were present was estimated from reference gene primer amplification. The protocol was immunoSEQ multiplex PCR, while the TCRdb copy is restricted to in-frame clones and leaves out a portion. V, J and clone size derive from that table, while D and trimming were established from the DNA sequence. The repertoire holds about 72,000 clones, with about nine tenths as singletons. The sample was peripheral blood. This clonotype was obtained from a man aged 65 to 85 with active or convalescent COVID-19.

The DNA of the CDR3 is TGTGCCAGCAGTCTTAGCGGGAGGGGTGGTAATGAGCAGTTCTTC. Translation: CASSLSGRGGNEQFF. J is TRBJ2-1 and V is TRBV6-5, with TRBD2 identical over 11 bases. V gave up 5 bases and J gave up 7 bases; unmatched junction bases: 7. The CDR3 loop spans 15 amino acids. In germline, CDR1 is MNHEY, CDR2 SVGAGI.